The TCR beta chain under discussion was sequenced for a study of response to subunit inactivated influenza vaccine. One entry per CDR3 protein, called by TCRdb with MiXCR from the RT-PCR reads. The data hold just under 550,000 distinct CDR3 sequences, with under 30% observed a single time. The CDR3 runs 14 residues. The V segment lost 3 bases and the J segment 0 bases; nucleotides outside the gene matches: 4. Germline assignment: CDR1 SQVTM and CDR2 ANQGSEA. These data also formed part of another study, on T cells expressing NK-cell markers. As reported in that work: UMI-tagged 5'RACE template switching yielded the TCR beta cDNA. For a handful of donors, these clonotypes were likewise the leading ones in the CD3+CD56-NKG2C+ fraction.

The source of this sequence is a man aged 50-59 years who received an inactivated influenza vaccine. Sequencing used CD4+ T cells sorted from PBMCs, obtained less than 13 days after vaccination. The chain couples TRBV29-1 to TRBJ1-1; 7 bases align to TRBD1. Written as DNA, the CDR3 is TGCAGCGTTGATTTTGGGACAGTGAACACTGAAGCTTTCTTT. Its protein is CSVDFGTVNTEAFF.